Following are 8 T cell receptor beta chains from one sample sequenced in a study of beta chain features in type 1 diabetes. General study results and limits: When Type 1 diabetes patients were examined, their TCRB CDR3s proved moderately but significantly shorter in all four CD4+ subsets.

As every portion of the isolated RNA was reverse transcribed, the sequencing read expressed TCRB transcripts. TCRdb's copy holds only in-frame clones and misses some; the assay was immunoSEQ multiplex PCR. This sample has about 130,000 clones, with about 10% found just once. For these receptors, no antigen is known. Sequencing used central memory CD4+ T cells from blood. The receptors were gathered from a young man with type 1 diabetes.

In its sample, this clone was seen a few times. The chain combines TRBV11-2 with TRBJ2-2, with D tentatively TRBD1 (5 bases). Trimming stripped 5 bases from V and 6 bases from J, with 13 bases between. This CDR3 comprises 14 residues. Germline lookup yields CDR1 SGHAT and CDR2 FQNNGV. The CDR3 DNA is TGTGCCAGCAGCCTCATGTCAGGGCCCGGGGAGCTGTTTTTT. It specifies CASSLMSGPGELFF.

This clone has more than one count but fewer than ten. V and J are TRBV2 and TRBJ1-2, with TRBD1 matching over 8 bases. The CDR3 has 15 residues. V trimming: 6 bases; J trimming: 0 bases; junction bases outside the gene matches: 6. Germline CDR1 and CDR2: SNHLY and FYNNEI. The CDR3 DNA sequence: TGTGCCAGCAGCCGACAGGGGATTGCTAACTATGGCTACACCTTC. Translated, it gives CASSRQGIANYGYTF.

The V call is TRBV5-6, the J call TRBJ2-1; D is perhaps TRBD2 (7 bases). Germline V lookup: CDR1 SGHDT, CDR2 YYEEEE. The CDR3 contains 16 residues. The V and J ends lost 1 base and 4 bases respectively, with 15 bases between them. The CDR3: CASSLRGGARYNEQFF. CDR3 DNA sequence: TGTGCCAGCAGCTTGAGGGGGGGGGCCCGTTACAATGAGCAGTTCTTC.

This clone turned up a few times. V is TRBV18 and J is TRBJ1-1; TRBD1 might be the D (6 bases). Trimming took off 5 bases at V and 1 base at J, with 17 bases between the two ends. The germline V gene encodes CDR1 KGHSH and CDR2 LQKENI. CDR3 length: 16 amino acids. In nucleotides, the CDR3 is TGTGCCAGCTCAGCAGGAAAGGGACAAACGAACACTGAAGCTTTCTTT. Its protein is CASSAGKGQTNTEAFF.

This clone was observed a few times. The chain is built from TRBV5-4 and TRBJ2-5; 9 nucleotides agree with TRBD2. From germline, CDR1 is SGHNT and CDR2 YYREEE (reference sequence). The junction had 7 bases not matched to a gene; V was cut back by 5 bases and J by 5 bases. The length of the CDR3 is 14 residues. CDR3 loop: CASSRTGTSETQYF. Here the CDR3 DNA reads TGTGCCAGCAGTCGTACCGGGACTAGCGAGACCCAGTACTTC. The full variable domain, with the rest looked up from reference TRBV5-4 and TRBJ2-5, is ETGVTQSPTHLIKTRGQQVTLRCSSQSGHNTVSWYQQALGQGPQFIFQYYREEENGRGNFPPRFSGLQFPNYSSELNVNALELDDSALYLCASSRTGTSETQYFGPGTRLLVL.

The chain links TRBV5-1 to TRBJ2-5; D call uncertain. This CDR3 comprises 14 residues. V was pared by 5 bases and J by 2 bases, with 13 bases between. Germline loops: CDR1 SGHRS, CDR2 YFSETQ. CDR3 residues: CASSKEPRQETQYF. CDR3 DNA: TGCGCCAGCAGTAAGGAGCCCAGACAAGAGACCCAGTACTTC.

This clone appeared a few times. The chain joins TRBV28 to TRBJ2-7; 9 nucleotides match TRBD1. This CDR3 spans 14 amino acids. The junction had 5 bases not matched to a gene; V was cut back by 4 bases and J by 4 bases. Germline V lookup: CDR1 MDHEN, CDR2 SYDVKM. The CDR3, as DNA: TGTGCCAGCAGTTCCGGGACAGGGACGTACGAGCAGTACTTC. Protein product: CASSSGTGTYEQYF. Drawing the rest from reference TRBV28 and TRBJ2-7, the complete variable domain is DVKVTQSSRYLVKRTGEKVFLECVQDMDHENMFWYRQDPGLGLRLIYFSYDVKMKEKGDIPEGYSVSREKKERFSLILESASTNQTSMYLCASSSGTGTYEQYFGPGTRLTVT.

The rearrangement uses TRBV2 and TRBJ2-7; maybe TRBD2 (5 bases). Deletions cut 7 bases from V and 4 bases from J, with 8 bases between. This CDR3 region has 11 residues. CDR1 is SNHLY and CDR2 is FYNNEI in the germline V gene. The CDR3 bases are TGTGCCAGCACCCGGGGTTACGAGCAGTACTTC. As protein: CASTRGYEQYF.